Listed here are 17 T cell receptor beta chains from one sample, sequenced in a study of blood T cell repertoires in COVID-19. The data were produced by immunoSEQ multiplex PCR, yet TCRdb's version contains in-frame clones alone and is incomplete. The sample consists of 200,000 or so clones, less than 90% of them appearing once. Input material: peripheral blood. These receptors all stem from a man in his sixties or seventies with active or convalescent COVID-19.

The chain recombines TRBV28 with TRBJ1-3, with unresolved D. Germline values: CDR1 MDHEN, CDR2 SYDVKM. CDR3 length: 14 residues. V dropped 8 bases and J dropped 2 bases, with 13 bases sitting between them. The CDR3 spells CASCGGSAGNTIYF. CDR3 DNA: TGTGCCAGCTGTGGAGGATCGGCTGGAAACACCATATATTTT.

V gene TRBV19 combines with J gene TRBJ1-4, with TRBD1 identical over 8 bases. V trimming: 1 base; J trimming: 5 bases; junction bases outside the gene matches: 3. The CDR3 totals 15 residues. Germline V CDR1 and CDR2: LNHDA, SQIVND (reference sequence). The CDR3 DNA sequence: TGTGCCAGTAGTATAGGGGACAGGCAAAATGAAAAACTGTTTTTT. Translated: CASSIGDRQNEKLFF.

The rearrangement joins TRBV18 to TRBJ1-5; 12 nucleotides align to TRBD1. Trimming cost V 5 bases and J 6 bases; bases outside gene matches: 11. Per germline, CDR1 KGHSH and CDR2 LQKENI. This CDR3 spans 17 amino acids. CDR3: CASSKGTGGSSAQPQHF. The DNA of the CDR3 is TGTGCCAGCTCAAAGGGGACAGGGGGCAGCTCGGCTCAGCCCCAGCATTTT. The full variable domain, completed using reference TRBV18 and TRBJ1-5, is NAGVMQNPRHLVRRRGQEARLRCSPMKGHSHVYWYRQLPEEGLKFMVYLQKENIIDESGMPKERFSAEFPKEGPSILRIQQVVRGDSAAYFCASSKGTGGSSAQPQHFGDGTRLSIL.

The chain has TRBV24-1 and TRBJ2-7; tentative D call: TRBD2 (6 bases). Germline V gives CDR1 KGHDR, CDR2 SFDVKD. With 1 base removed from V and 6 bases from J, the gap between germline ends came to 6 bases. The CDR3 covers 12 residues. CDR3 coding DNA: TGTGCCACCAGTGATTTCGGGAGCGAGCAGTACTTC. Its protein is CATSDFGSEQYF.

This clone was detected only once. The chain carries TRBV20-1 and TRBJ2-5; 7 bases map to TRBD2. Germline lookup yields CDR1 DFQATT and CDR2 SNEGSKA (reference sequence). Unmatched junction bases numbered 33, after V lost 3 bases and J lost 5 bases. The CDR3 extends over 22 amino acids. The CDR3 sequence is CSASAAVRGGVLLGRWGETQYF. The CDR3 DNA reads TGCAGTGCTAGTGCTGCGGTGCGGGGAGGGGTATTGCTGGGCCGGTGGGGGGAGACCCAGTACTTC.

CDR3 residues: CASGDRGLRREKLFF. The CDR3 bases are TGTGCCAGTGGGGACAGGGGGCTCAGGCGCGAAAAACTGTTTTTT. The rearrangement joins TRBV19 to TRBJ1-4; TRBD1 matches at 12 bases. Germline CDR1 reads LNHDA; CDR2 reads SQIVND (reference sequence). V gave up 8 bases and J gave up 8 bases; unmatched junction bases: 9. The CDR3 is 15 residues long.

The chain employs TRBV7-6 and TRBJ2-7; 7 nucleotides match TRBD1. CDR3 length equals 14 residues. Trimming cost V 5 bases and J 6 bases; bases outside gene matches: 10. In germline, CDR1 is SGHVS, CDR2 FNYEAQ. CDR3 DNA: TGTGCCAGCAGCGCCCGGACAGGTCGGTCCGAGCAGTACTTC. Translation gives CASSARTGRSEQYF.

The chain recombines TRBV10-3 with TRBJ2-7; 8 nucleotides agree with TRBD2. CDR1 and CDR2 from the germline V gene are ENHRY and SYGVKD. The V gene end was trimmed by 7 bases and the J gene end by 4 bases; junction bases not matched to a gene: 12. The CDR3 is 15 amino acids. The CDR3 nucleotides are TGTGCCATCAAGGGGGGGGGTAGCGGGATTTACGAGCAGTACTTC. This gives the protein CAIKGGGSGIYEQYF.

This clone was seen a few times. The J gene is TRBJ1-2, the V gene TRBV18, with D uncertain. The CDR3 is made up of 13 amino acids. With 4 bases removed from V and 2 bases from J, the gap between germline ends came to 8 bases. Germline V gene sequence: CDR1 KGHSH, CDR2 LQKENI. The CDR3 loop reads CASSQSVNYGYTF. CDR3 nucleotides: TGTGCCAGCTCACAAAGCGTCAACTATGGCTACACCTTC.

This chain joins TRBV29-1 and TRBJ2-3, with D maybe TRBD2 (5 bases). There are 12 residues in the CDR3. V was trimmed by 4 bases and J by 2 bases, leaving 7 bases between them. The germline CDR1 and CDR2 sequences are SQVTM and ANQGSEA. CDR3: CSVVDFTDTQYF. The CDR3 nucleotides are TGCAGCGTTGTGGACTTCACAGATACGCAGTATTTT.

The chain joins TRBV2 to TRBJ2-2, with 9 nucleotides matching TRBD2. Germline V lookup: CDR1 SNHLY, CDR2 FYNNEI. J lost 7 bases, V lost 5 bases, and 8 bases had no gene match. This CDR3 has 15 residues. Written as DNA, the CDR3 is TGTGCCAGCAGTAAGGCGGGGGGGCTCAACGGGGAGCTGTTTTTT. This sequence encodes CASSKAGGLNGELFF.

This chain joins TRBV6-2 or TRBV6-3 and TRBJ2-1, with 8 bases fitting TRBD2. Germline trimming cut 4 bases from V and 4 bases from J; bases unmatched to any gene: 3. The CDR3 totals 14 residues. Germline CDR1 MNHEY, CDR2 SVGEGT. CDR3 nucleotides: TGTGCCAGCAGTTCTAGCGGGTTGTACAATGAGCAGTTCTTC. Its protein is CASSSSGLYNEQFF.

The rearrangement links TRBV19 to TRBJ1-4, with D possibly being TRBD1 (5 bases). This CDR3 is 14 amino acids long. Germline lookup yields CDR1 LNHDA and CDR2 SQIVND (reference sequence). Trimming left V 3 bases short and J 5 bases short, with 10 bases between. CDR3 DNA: TGTGCCAGTAGTATTTGGAGGGACAATGAAAAACTGTTTTTT. Translated, it gives CASSIWRDNEKLFF. Using reference TRBV19 and TRBJ1-4 for the parts outside the CDR3, the full variable domain is DGGITQSPKYLFRKEGQNVTLSCEQNLNHDAMYWYRQDPGQGLRLIYYSQIVNDFQKGDIAEGYSVSREKKESFPLTVTSAQKNPTAFYLCASSIWRDNEKLFFGSGTQLSVL.

Here the CDR3 DNA reads TGTGCCAGCAGCTTCACAGGGAGAGGGACCCAGTACTTC. Translated, it gives CASSFTGRGTQYF. The chain is built from TRBV7-2 and TRBJ2-5; the D gene is possibly TRBD1 (6 bases). V was pared by 3 bases and J by 7 bases, with 12 bases between. Germline V CDR1 and CDR2: SGHTA, FQGNSA. This CDR3 contains 13 residues.

The J gene is TRBJ1-6, the V gene TRBV3-1 (or the pseudogene TRBV3-2), with 7 bases matching TRBD1. With 6 bases clipped from V and 5 bases from J, the junction kept 4 bases outside the gene matches. The V gene's germline CDR1 is LGHDT and CDR2 YNNKEL (reference sequence). The CDR3 runs to 14 residues. CDR3 DNA: TGTGCCAGCAGGACAGGGTCTGATAATTCACCCCTCCACTTT. This sequence encodes CASRTGSDNSPLHF.

The chain carries TRBV28 and TRBJ1-1; 7 bases are shared with TRBD1. The CDR3 has 14 amino acids. The junction had 12 bases not matched to a gene; V was cut back by 6 bases and J by 8 bases. The germline V gene has CDR1 MDHEN and CDR2 SYDVKM. CDR3: CASRYPGQLKEAFF. The DNA of the CDR3 is TGTGCCAGCAGGTATCCGGGACAGCTTAAGGAAGCTTTCTTT.

The rearrangement joins TRBV7-2 to TRBJ2-7; D is uncertain. Per germline, CDR1 SGHTA and CDR2 FQGNSA. The CDR3 is made up of 13 amino acids. V was cut by 2 bases and J by 2 bases, with 7 bases left in between. This chain's CDR3 is CASSLPPTYEQYF. CDR3 sequence (DNA): TGTGCCAGCAGCTTACCCCCAACCTACGAGCAGTACTTC. The full variable domain, in which reference TRBV7-2 and TRBJ2-7 provide the parts outside the CDR3, is GAGVSQSPSNKVTEKGKDVELRCDPISGHTALYWYRQSLGQGLEFLIYFQGNSAPDKSGLPSDRFSAERTGGSVSTLTIQRTQQEDSAVYLCASSLPPTYEQYFGPGTRLTVT.